A selection of T cell receptor beta chains follows, all from one sample in a study of control samples from healthy donors and cancer patients. Some clones are missing from TCRdb's copy, which holds only in-frame ones; the method was immunoSEQ multiplex PCR. The data hold about 150,000 clones, with 70% to 90% observed a single time. The sequenced sample consisted of blood. Receptors originate from a young man in good health. CDR3s include the opening cysteine and the closing phenylalanine or tryptophan. The order of the fields is J gene, clone size, D gene, V gene, CDR3 protein, CDR3 DNA. D genes are given only for firm matches. Some rows have no size entry. The others give once, few or many, or a class for an expanded clone.

j_call: TRBJ2-5; clone_size: NA; d_call: NA; v_call: TRBV5-5; cdr3_aa: CASSLRQAQETQYF; cdr3_nt: TGTGCCAGCAGCTTACGACAGGCCCAAGAGACCCAGTACTTC
j_call: TRBJ1-1; clone_size: NA; d_call: NA; v_call: TRBV15; cdr3_aa: CATSRDEDMYSAFF; cdr3_nt: TGTGCCACCAGCAGAGATGAGGATATGTACTCGGCTTTCTTT
j_call: TRBJ1-2; clone_size: NA; d_call: TRBD1; v_call: TRBV7-2; cdr3_aa: CASSPRDRGNGYTF; cdr3_nt: TGTGCCAGCAGCCCCCGGGACAGGGGGAATGGCTACACCTTC
j_call: TRBJ2-1; clone_size: NA; d_call: NA; v_call: TRBV5-1; cdr3_aa: CASSLESGSNNEQFF; cdr3_nt: TGCGCCAGCAGCTTGGAGTCTGGCAGTAACAATGAGCAGTTCTTC
j_call: TRBJ2-7; clone_size: NA; d_call: NA; v_call: TRBV2; cdr3_aa: CASSESGGQYF; cdr3_nt: TGTGCCAGCAGTGAAAGTGGTGGGCAGTACTTC
j_call: TRBJ1-5; clone_size: NA; d_call: NA; v_call: TRBV27; cdr3_aa: CASSFGGYQPQHF; cdr3_nt: TGTGCCAGCAGTTTTGGGGGGTATCAGCCCCAGCATTTT
j_call: TRBJ1-1; clone_size: NA; d_call: NA; v_call: TRBV2; cdr3_aa: CASSPGLGAFF; cdr3_nt: TGTGCCAGCAGCCCAGGCCTGGGGGCTTTCTTT
j_call: TRBJ2-7; clone_size: NA; d_call: TRBD2; v_call: TRBV20-1; cdr3_aa: CSASSAGDSYEQYF; cdr3_nt: TGCAGTGCTAGTTCGGCGGGGGACTCCTACGAGCAGTACTTC
j_call: TRBJ2-1; clone_size: NA; d_call: NA; v_call: TRBV5-6; cdr3_aa: CASSLMGAADNEQFF; cdr3_nt: TGTGCCAGCAGCTTGATGGGGGCGGCCGACAATGAGCAGTTCTTC
j_call: TRBJ2-3; clone_size: NA; d_call: NA; v_call: TRBV28; cdr3_aa: CASSSPGRGRSTDTQYF; cdr3_nt: TGTGCCAGCAGTTCTCCCGGCAGGGGACGAAGCACAGATACGCAGTATTTT
j_call: TRBJ2-1; clone_size: NA; d_call: TRBD2; v_call: TRBV6-5; cdr3_aa: CASSYSMSSGEKFF; cdr3_nt: TGTGCCAGCAGTTACTCGATGTCTAGCGGGGAGAAGTTCTTC
j_call: TRBJ2-3; clone_size: NA; d_call: NA; v_call: TRBV12-5; cdr3_aa: CASGLGGATDTQYF; cdr3_nt: TGTGCTAGTGGTTTGGGGGGGGCTACAGATACGCAGTATTTT
j_call: TRBJ1-4; clone_size: NA; d_call: TRBD1; v_call: TRBV5-8; cdr3_aa: CASSWTGPVGEKLFF; cdr3_nt: TGTGCCAGCAGCTGGACAGGGCCGGTTGGAGAAAAACTGTTTTTT
j_call: TRBJ1-3; clone_size: NA; d_call: NA; v_call: TRBV30; cdr3_aa: CAWKQGPGNTIYF; cdr3_nt: TGTGCCTGGAAACAGGGACCGGGAAACACCATATATTTT
j_call: TRBJ2-3; clone_size: NA; d_call: NA; v_call: TRBV3-1/TRBV3-2; cdr3_aa: CASSLIGGVGADTQYF; cdr3_nt: TGTGCCAGCAGCCTAATTGGCGGAGTCGGGGCAGATACGCAGTATTTT
j_call: TRBJ2-4; clone_size: few; d_call: NA; v_call: TRBV7-9; cdr3_aa: CASSLTGLGKNIQYF; cdr3_nt: TGTGCCAGCAGCTTAACAGGGCTGGGCAAAAACATTCAGTACTTC
j_call: TRBJ2-3; clone_size: NA; d_call: NA; v_call: TRBV15; cdr3_aa: CATSSFLATDTQYF; cdr3_nt: TGTGCCACCAGCAGTTTTCTAGCTACAGATACGCAGTATTTT
j_call: TRBJ1-1; clone_size: once; d_call: NA; v_call: TRBV12-3/TRBV12-4; cdr3_aa: CASSRGDTEAFF; cdr3_nt: TGTGCCAGTAGCCGCGGAGATACTGAAGCTTTCTTT
j_call: TRBJ1-1; clone_size: NA; d_call: TRBD1; v_call: TRBV14; cdr3_aa: CASSRGGLDRVPLEAFF; cdr3_nt: TGTGCCAGCAGCCGGGGAGGACTGGACAGGGTCCCTTTGGAAGCTTTCTTT
j_call: TRBJ2-5; clone_size: NA; d_call: TRBD2; v_call: TRBV4-3; cdr3_aa: CASSQEGLVGETQYF; cdr3_nt: TGCGCCAGCAGCCAAGAGGGACTAGTAGGAGAGACCCAGTACTTC
j_call: TRBJ2-7; clone_size: NA; d_call: NA; v_call: TRBV9; cdr3_aa: CASQGLYEQYF; cdr3_nt: TGTGCCAGCCAGGGGCTCTACGAGCAGTACTTC
j_call: TRBJ2-7; clone_size: NA; d_call: TRBD1; v_call: TRBV6-5; cdr3_aa: CASSPQGVTYEQYF; cdr3_nt: TGTGCCAGCAGTCCCCAGGGGGTTACCTACGAGCAGTACTTC
j_call: TRBJ1-1; clone_size: NA; d_call: TRBD1; v_call: TRBV9; cdr3_aa: CASSARDRGVGNTEAFF; cdr3_nt: TGTGCCAGCAGCGCTCGGGACAGGGGAGTGGGAAACACTGAAGCTTTCTTT
j_call: TRBJ2-5; clone_size: NA; d_call: NA; v_call: TRBV28; cdr3_aa: CASRLAGWKTQYF; cdr3_nt: TGTGCCAGCAGACTCGCAGGGTGGAAGACCCAGTACTTC
j_call: TRBJ2-7; clone_size: NA; d_call: NA; v_call: TRBV5-4; cdr3_aa: CASSLAGRGEQYF; cdr3_nt: TGTGCCAGCAGCTTGGCAGGGCGGGGCGAGCAGTACTTC
j_call: TRBJ1-5; clone_size: NA; d_call: NA; v_call: TRBV19; cdr3_aa: CASSGLNSNQPQHF; cdr3_nt: TGTGCCAGTAGTGGGCTGAATAGCAATCAGCCCCAGCATTTT
j_call: TRBJ2-2; clone_size: NA; d_call: NA; v_call: TRBV5-8; cdr3_aa: CASSLTDGTNTGELFF; cdr3_nt: TGTGCCAGCAGCTTGACGGACGGTACGAACACCGGGGAGCTGTTTTTT
j_call: TRBJ1-2; clone_size: NA; d_call: NA; v_call: TRBV29-1; cdr3_aa: CSVDTGASYTF; cdr3_nt: TGCAGCGTAGACACGGGGGCGAGCTACACCTTC
j_call: TRBJ2-1; clone_size: NA; d_call: TRBD2; v_call: TRBV5-1; cdr3_aa: CASSLGTSEYEQFF; cdr3_nt: TGCGCCAGCAGCTTGGGGACTAGCGAATATGAGCAGTTCTTC
j_call: TRBJ2-3; clone_size: NA; d_call: NA; v_call: TRBV28; cdr3_aa: CASSLASPDTQYF; cdr3_nt: TGTGCCAGCAGTTTAGCTAGCCCAGATACGCAGTATTTT
j_call: TRBJ2-2; clone_size: NA; d_call: NA; v_call: TRBV9; cdr3_aa: CASSVPRGGPNTGELFF; cdr3_nt: TGTGCCAGCAGCGTACCGAGGGGGGGCCCTAACACCGGGGAGCTGTTTTTT
j_call: TRBJ1-2; clone_size: NA; d_call: TRBD1; v_call: TRBV28; cdr3_aa: CASSLWSGGFGGYTF; cdr3_nt: TGTGCCAGCAGTTTGTGGTCAGGGGGCTTCGGTGGCTACACCTTC
j_call: TRBJ2-7; clone_size: NA; d_call: TRBD1; v_call: TRBV27; cdr3_aa: CASSPDRVGEQYF; cdr3_nt: TGTGCCAGCAGTCCAGACAGGGTAGGGGAGCAGTACTTC
j_call: TRBJ2-1; clone_size: NA; d_call: TRBD2; v_call: TRBV11-3; cdr3_aa: CASSLDGGDQYYNEQFF; cdr3_nt: TGTGCCAGCAGCTTAGATGGGGGGGACCAGTATTACAATGAGCAGTTCTTC
j_call: TRBJ2-7; clone_size: NA; d_call: NA; v_call: TRBV20-1; cdr3_aa: CSASLSHEQYF; cdr3_nt: TGCAGTGCTAGCTTATCACACGAGCAGTACTTC
j_call: TRBJ2-3; clone_size: NA; d_call: NA; v_call: TRBV7-9; cdr3_aa: CASSFWGASTDTQYF; cdr3_nt: TGTGCCAGCAGCTTTTGGGGGGCGAGCACAGATACGCAGTATTTT
j_call: TRBJ2-1; clone_size: NA; d_call: TRBD1; v_call: TRBV28; cdr3_aa: CASSNTGTGTYNEQFF; cdr3_nt: TGTGCCAGCAGCAACACCGGGACAGGGACTTACAATGAGCAGTTCTTC